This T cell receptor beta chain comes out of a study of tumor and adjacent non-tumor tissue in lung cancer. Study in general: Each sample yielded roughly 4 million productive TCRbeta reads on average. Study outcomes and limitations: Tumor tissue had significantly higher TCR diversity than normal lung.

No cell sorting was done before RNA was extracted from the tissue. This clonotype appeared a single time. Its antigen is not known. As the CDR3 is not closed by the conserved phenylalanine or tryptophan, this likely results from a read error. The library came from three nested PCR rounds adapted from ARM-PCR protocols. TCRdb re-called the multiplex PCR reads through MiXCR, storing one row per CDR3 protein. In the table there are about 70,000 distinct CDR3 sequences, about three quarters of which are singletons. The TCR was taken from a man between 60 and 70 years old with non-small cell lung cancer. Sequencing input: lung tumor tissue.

The CDR3 sequence is CVSTRQGSNEQFI. Written as DNA, the CDR3 is TGTGTCAGTACAAGACAGGGTTCCAATGAGCAGTTCATC. V is TRBV6-1 and J is TRBJ2-1; 7 bases match TRBD1. Germline CDR1 reads MNHNS; CDR2 reads SASEGT. The CDR3 has 13 amino acids.